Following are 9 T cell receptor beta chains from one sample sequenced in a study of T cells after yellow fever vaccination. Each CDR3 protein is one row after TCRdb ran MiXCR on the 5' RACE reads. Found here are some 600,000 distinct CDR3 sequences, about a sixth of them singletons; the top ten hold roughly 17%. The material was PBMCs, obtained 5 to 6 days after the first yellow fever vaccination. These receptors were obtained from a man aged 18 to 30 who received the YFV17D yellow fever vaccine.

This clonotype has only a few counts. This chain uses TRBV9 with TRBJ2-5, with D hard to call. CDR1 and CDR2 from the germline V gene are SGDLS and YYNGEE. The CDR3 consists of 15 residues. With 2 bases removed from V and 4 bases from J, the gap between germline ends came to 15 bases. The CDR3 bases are TGTGCCAGCAGCGTGGAATCGCGTTTAACAGAGACCCAGTACTTC. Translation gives CASSVESRLTETQYF.

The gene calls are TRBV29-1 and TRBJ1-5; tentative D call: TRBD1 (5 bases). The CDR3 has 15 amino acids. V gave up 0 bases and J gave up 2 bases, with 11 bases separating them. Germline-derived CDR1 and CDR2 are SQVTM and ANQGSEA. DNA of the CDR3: TGCAGCGTTGAAGATTCCGGGACCGGCAATCAGCCCCAGCATTTT. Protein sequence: CSVEDSGTGNQPQHF.

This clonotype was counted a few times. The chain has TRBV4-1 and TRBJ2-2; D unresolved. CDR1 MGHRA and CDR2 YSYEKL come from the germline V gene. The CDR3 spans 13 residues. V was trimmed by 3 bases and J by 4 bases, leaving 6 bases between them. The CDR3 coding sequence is TGCGCCAGCAGCCATCTCCTCACCGGGGAGCTGTTTTTT. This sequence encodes CASSHLLTGELFF.

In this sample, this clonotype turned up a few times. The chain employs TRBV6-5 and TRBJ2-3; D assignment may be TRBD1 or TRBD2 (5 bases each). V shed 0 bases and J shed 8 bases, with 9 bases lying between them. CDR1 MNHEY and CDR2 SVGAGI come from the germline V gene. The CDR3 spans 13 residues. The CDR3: CASSYSGVFTQYF. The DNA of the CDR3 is TGTGCCAGCAGTTACTCGGGGGTATTTACGCAGTATTTT.

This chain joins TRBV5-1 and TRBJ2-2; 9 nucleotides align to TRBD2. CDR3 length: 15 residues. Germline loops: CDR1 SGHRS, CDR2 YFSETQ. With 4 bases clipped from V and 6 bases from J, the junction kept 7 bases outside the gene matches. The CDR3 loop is CASSLYGGGAGELFF. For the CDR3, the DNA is TGCGCCAGCAGCCTCTATGGCGGGGGGGCCGGGGAGCTGTTTTTT.

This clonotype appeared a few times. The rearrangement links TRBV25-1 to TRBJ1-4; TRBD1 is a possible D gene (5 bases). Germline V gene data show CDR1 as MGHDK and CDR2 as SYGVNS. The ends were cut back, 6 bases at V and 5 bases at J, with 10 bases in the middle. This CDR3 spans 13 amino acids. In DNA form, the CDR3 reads TGTGCCAGCAGAGAGGGGCGGAATGAAAAACTGTTTTTT. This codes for CASREGRNEKLFF.

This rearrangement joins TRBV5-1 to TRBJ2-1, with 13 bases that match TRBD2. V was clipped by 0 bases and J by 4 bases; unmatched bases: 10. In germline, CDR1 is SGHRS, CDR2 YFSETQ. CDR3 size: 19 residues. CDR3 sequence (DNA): TGCGCCAGCAGCTTGGGCAGGACGGGACTAGCGGGGTGGTACAATGAGCAGTTCTTC. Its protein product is CASSLGRTGLAGWYNEQFF.

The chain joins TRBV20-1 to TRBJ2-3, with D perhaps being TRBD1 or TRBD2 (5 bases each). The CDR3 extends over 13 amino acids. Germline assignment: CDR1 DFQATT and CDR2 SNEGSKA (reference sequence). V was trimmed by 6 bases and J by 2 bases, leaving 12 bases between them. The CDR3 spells CSASGPNTDTQYF. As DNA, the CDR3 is TGCAGTGCGTCGGGACCCAACACAGATACGCAGTATTTT.

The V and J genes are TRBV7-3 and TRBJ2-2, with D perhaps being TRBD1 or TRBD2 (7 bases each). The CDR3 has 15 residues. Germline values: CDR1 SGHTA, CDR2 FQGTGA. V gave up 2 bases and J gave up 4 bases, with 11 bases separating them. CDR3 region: CASSLQGGSTGELFF. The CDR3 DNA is TGTGCCAGCAGCTTACAGGGGGGGAGCACCGGGGAGCTGTTTTTT.